This TCR beta chain was sequenced in a study of OX40 agonist ivuxolimab in advanced cancers. Germline V gene sequence: CDR1 SGHRS, CDR2 YFSETQ. Trimming took off 3 bases at V and 0 bases at J, with 15 bases between the two ends. There are 16 residues in the CDR3. The repertoire was sequenced with immunoSEQ multiplex PCR; TCRdb's copy has only in-frame clones and lacks some. The sample consists of 73,000 or so clones, approximately 79% of them appearing once. This clone showed up just a few times. Its antigen is not identified. Findings and caveats of the study: Relative to CD4+ cells, CD8+ T cells on average had more expanded clones.

Specimen: CD4+ or CD8+ T cells sorted from blood, collected in a trial of the OX40 agonist ivuxolimab. V and J are TRBV5-1 and TRBJ1-2; possibly TRBD1 for D (5 bases). This TCR was recovered from an adult with an advanced solid tumor such as melanoma, head and neck, liver or kidney cancer. The CDR3 DNA follows: TGCGCCAGCAGCTCGGGTGTTTTGGGGGCTAACTATGGCTACACCTTC. The encoded protein is CASSSGVLGANYGYTF.